This T cell receptor (beta chain) was recorded in a study of vaccination effects on CD4 cells after COVID-19 (dated by TCRdb to between 2021 and 2024). In terms of the full investigation: Each participant received two doses of an mRNA SARS-CoV-2 vaccine, either BNT162b2 or mRNA-1273. A total of 9 to 11 COVID-19 convalescent patients and several SARS-CoV-2-naive healthy vaccine recipients were included in the full study. Cultures from other donors in the study were sequenced using the Oncomine TCR Beta short-read assay on an Illumina iSeq 100. SARS-CoV-2 spike-specific CD4+ TCR repertoires were compared before and after mRNA vaccination in COVID-19 convalescent patients and in infection-naive vaccine recipients.

The full study reports these points: Clones induced by infection and clones induced by vaccination both contracted markedly at late timepoints after vaccination, which fits with T cell responses waning over time. In healthy vaccine recipients, vaccine-induced clones were almost all SARS-CoV-2 mono-reactive, with only 1 of 255 cross-reactive with common cold coronaviruses. The study was limited by a small number of convalescent patients, and early post-infection timepoints were lacking.

The ViraFEST assay stimulated PBMC with viral peptide pools and then used TCR sequencing to identify antigen-specific CD4+ T cell clonotypes by expansion. After around 11 days of culture, CD4+ T cells were isolated with the EasySep CD4+ T cell isolation kit. Negative nucleocapsid antibody results before and after vaccination confirmed that the healthy vaccine recipients had no prior SARS-CoV-2 infection. About 2.1 million PBMC per well were cultured in IMDM with about 5.4% human AB serum, 8.5 to 10 IU/ml IL-2 and gentamicin, plus 10 ug/ml peptides. Half of the culture medium was replaced with fresh IL-2-containing medium on days 3 and 7. Unless noted otherwise, every peptide stimulation condition was cultured in triplicate wells. PBMC were separated from whole blood using Ficoll-Paque Plus gradient centrifugation and were then either cryopreserved at -140C or used fresh. The overlapping peptide pools covered the spike proteins of SARS-CoV-2 and of the common cold coronaviruses HCoV-NL63, HCoV-OC43 and HCoV-229E. The QIAamp micro DNA kit was used to extract genomic DNA from the cultured CD4+ T cells.

The library relied on the immunoSEQ multiplex PCR assay. TCR beta CDR3 sequencing was performed on DNA from the cultured, isolated CD4+ T cells. The authors processed their data as follows. The analysis removed non-productive TCR sequences, trimmed reads to the CDR3 region, and retained only CDR3s that were 7 or more amino acids long. The MANAFEST web app was used to identify antigen-specific clonotypes by comparing expansion in peptide wells with expansion in reference cultures. For clones to be considered positive, expansion at FDR<0.05 versus reference and all other wells, an odds ratio above 5, and a frequency above 0.1% in two replicate wells were required. A clonotype was defined as cross-reactive if the clonotype was significantly expanded both in SARS-CoV-2 spike wells and in at least one common cold coronavirus spike condition. CDR3 similarity was assessed by Levenshtein distance with the stringdist R package, and unrooted trees were built with ape in R 3.6.1. The source is immuneACCESS, and TCRdb retained only in-frame sequences with V and J called. Part of the clones is not carried over; for the studies checked, unresolved V genes explain less than half of this, and the remainder is unexplained. The V and J calls and the clone size are those of that table, but D and trimming were determined from the DNA. The sample profile shows fewer than 70,000 clones; about four fifths of them were found once. Of the sample, about 12% falls within the top ten clones.

V is clipped by 7 bases and J by 5 bases, and the sequence between their germline boundaries is 8 bases long. Measured from the cysteine to the phenylalanine, the CDR3 is 11 residues long. This entry keeps only the CDR3 DNA: 33 bases, framed from base 1. From a lookup of the germline V gene, CDR1 and CDR2 are MDHEN and SYDVKM. In regard to this clone: Its antigen remains undetermined. Per-nucleotide qualities are absent, and no much larger clonotype sits a single base away.

The sequences come from CD4+ T cells from PBMCs cultured with SARS-CoV-2 spike peptides, collected before COVID-19 vaccination. The cell subset or site label on this specimen signifies: SARS-CoV-2 spike overlapping peptide pool stimulation. Here the chain combines TRBV28 and TRBJ1-1; TRBD1 might be the D gene, on 5 matching bases. The TCR sequence derives from a human donor who received a COVID-19 vaccine. The bases read TGTGCCAGCACAGGGAGAACTGAAGCTTTCTTT. Translated, it gives CASTGRTEAFF.